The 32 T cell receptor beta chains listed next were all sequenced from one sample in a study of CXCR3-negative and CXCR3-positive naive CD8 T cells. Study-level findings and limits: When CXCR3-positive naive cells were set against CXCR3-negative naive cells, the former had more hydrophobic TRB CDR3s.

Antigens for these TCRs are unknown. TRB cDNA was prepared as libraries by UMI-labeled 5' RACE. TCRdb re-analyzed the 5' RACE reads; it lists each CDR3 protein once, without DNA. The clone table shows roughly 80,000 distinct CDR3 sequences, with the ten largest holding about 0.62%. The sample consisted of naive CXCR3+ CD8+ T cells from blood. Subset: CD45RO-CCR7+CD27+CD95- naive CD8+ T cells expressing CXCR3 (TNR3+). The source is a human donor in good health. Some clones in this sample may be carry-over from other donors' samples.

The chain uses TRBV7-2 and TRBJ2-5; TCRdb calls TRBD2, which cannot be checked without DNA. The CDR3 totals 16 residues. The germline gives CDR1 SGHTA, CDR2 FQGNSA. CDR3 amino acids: CASSLNGGGYQETQYF.

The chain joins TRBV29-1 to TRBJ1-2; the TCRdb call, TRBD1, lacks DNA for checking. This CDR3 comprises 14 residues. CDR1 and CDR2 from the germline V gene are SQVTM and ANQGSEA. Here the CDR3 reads CSVLGQGIHYGYTF.

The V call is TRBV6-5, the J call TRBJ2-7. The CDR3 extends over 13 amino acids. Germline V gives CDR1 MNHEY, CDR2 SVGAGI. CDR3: CASSYGQHYEQYF.

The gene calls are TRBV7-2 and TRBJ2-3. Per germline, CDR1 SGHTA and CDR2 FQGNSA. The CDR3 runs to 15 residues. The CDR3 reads CASSLPTFGTDTQYF. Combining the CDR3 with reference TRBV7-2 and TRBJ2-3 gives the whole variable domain GAGVSQSPSNKVTEKGKDVELRCDPISGHTALYWYRQSLGQGLEFLIYFQGNSAPDKSGLPSDRFSAERTGGSVSTLTIQRTQQEDSAVYLCASSLPTFGTDTQYFGPGTRLTVL.

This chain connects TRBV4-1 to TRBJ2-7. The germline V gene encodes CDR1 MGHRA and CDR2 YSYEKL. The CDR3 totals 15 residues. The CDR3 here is CASSQDRDNHYEQYF.

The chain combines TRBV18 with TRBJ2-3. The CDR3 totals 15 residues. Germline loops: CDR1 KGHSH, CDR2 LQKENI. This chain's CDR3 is CASSPGIASTDTQYF.

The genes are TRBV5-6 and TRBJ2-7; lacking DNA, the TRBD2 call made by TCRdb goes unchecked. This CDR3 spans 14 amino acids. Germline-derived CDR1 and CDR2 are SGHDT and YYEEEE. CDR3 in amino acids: CASSRGSGAYEQYF.

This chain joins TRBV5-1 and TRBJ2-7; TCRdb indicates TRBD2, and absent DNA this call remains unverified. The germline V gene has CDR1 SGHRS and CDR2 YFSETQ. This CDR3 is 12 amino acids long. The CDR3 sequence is CASSFSGYEQYF.

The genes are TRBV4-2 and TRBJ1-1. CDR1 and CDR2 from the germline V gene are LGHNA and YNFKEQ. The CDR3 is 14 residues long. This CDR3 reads CASSQQTTNTEAFF.

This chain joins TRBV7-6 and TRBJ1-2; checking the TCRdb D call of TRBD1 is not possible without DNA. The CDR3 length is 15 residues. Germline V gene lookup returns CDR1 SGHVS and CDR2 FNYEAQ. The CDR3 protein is CASSLATGGRDGYTF.

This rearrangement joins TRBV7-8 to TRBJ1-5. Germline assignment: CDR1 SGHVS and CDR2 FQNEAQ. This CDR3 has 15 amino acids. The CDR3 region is CASSLGHGLGQPQHF.

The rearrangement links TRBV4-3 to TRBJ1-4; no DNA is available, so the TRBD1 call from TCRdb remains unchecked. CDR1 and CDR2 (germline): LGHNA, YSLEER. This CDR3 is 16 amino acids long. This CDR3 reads CASSQDRGTGDEKLFF.

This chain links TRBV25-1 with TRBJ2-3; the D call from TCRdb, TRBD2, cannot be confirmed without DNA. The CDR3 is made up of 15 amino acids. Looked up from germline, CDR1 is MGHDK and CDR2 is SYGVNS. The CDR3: CASRKREGVTDTQYF.

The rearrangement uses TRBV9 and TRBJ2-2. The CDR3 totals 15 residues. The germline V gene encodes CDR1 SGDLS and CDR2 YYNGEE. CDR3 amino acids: CASSVQGFNTGELFF.

CDR3 loop: CAPHGHQGMKYEQYF. J is TRBJ2-7 and V is TRBV5-1; lacking DNA, the TRBD1 call made by TCRdb goes unchecked. The CDR3 is made up of 15 amino acids. CDR1 and CDR2 (germline): SGHRS, YFSETQ.

The CDR3 reads CSVEGVSSGNTGELFF. The genes are TRBV29-1 and TRBJ2-2; TCRdb's assignment of TRBD2 cannot be checked, as there is no DNA. Germline V gene lookup returns CDR1 SQVTM and CDR2 ANQGSEA. This CDR3 has 16 residues.

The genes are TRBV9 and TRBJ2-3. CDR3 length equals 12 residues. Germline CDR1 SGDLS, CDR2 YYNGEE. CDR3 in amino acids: CASSVGADTQYF.

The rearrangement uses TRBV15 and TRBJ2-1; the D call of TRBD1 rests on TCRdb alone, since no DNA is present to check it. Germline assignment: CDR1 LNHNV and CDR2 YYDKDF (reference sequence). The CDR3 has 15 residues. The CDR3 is CAASSQGGVRNEQFF.

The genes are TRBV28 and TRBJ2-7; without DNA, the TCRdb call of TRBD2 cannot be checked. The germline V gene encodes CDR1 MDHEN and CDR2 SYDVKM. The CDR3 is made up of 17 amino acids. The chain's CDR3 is CASSLTPSGRWAYEQYF.

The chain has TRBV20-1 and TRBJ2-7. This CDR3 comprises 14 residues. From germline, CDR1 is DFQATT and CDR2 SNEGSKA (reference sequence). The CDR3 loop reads CSAREGSSIYEQYF.

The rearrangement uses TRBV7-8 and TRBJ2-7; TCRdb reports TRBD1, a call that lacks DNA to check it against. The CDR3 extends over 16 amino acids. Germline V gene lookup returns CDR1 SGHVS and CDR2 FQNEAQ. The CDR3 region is CASSSVGGQGSYEQYF. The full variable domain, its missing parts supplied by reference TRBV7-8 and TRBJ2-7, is GAGVSQSPRYKVAKRGQDVALRCDPISGHVSLFWYQQALGQGPEFLTYFQNEAQLDKSGLPSDRFFAERPEGSVSTLKIQRTQQEDSAVYLCASSSVGGQGSYEQYFGPGTRLTVT.

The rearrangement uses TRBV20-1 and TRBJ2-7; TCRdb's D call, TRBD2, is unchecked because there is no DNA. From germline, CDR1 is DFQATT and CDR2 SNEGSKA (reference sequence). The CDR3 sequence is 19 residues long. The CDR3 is CSARPTSGRAEPSSYEQYF.

Here the CDR3 reads CASSRAGDGGTDTQYF. The chain joins TRBV5-6 to TRBJ2-3; TCRdb proposes TRBD1, but this gene call is untestable without DNA. Germline CDR1 is SGHDT and CDR2 is YYEEEE. The CDR3 consists of 16 residues.

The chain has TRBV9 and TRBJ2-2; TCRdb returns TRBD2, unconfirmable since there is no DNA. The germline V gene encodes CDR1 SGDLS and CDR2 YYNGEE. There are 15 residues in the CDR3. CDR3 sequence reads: CASRGGGGNTGELFF.

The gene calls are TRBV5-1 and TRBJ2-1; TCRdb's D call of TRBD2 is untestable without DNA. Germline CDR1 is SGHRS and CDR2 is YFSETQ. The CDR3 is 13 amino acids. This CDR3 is CASSLLGQHEQFF.

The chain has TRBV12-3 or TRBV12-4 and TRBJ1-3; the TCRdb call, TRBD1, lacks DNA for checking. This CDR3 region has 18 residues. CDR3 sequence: CASSFQKEGRDSGNTIYF.

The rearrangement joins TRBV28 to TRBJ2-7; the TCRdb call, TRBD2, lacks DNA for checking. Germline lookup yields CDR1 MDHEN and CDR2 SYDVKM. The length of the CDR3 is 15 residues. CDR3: CASSFRTDYSYEQYF.

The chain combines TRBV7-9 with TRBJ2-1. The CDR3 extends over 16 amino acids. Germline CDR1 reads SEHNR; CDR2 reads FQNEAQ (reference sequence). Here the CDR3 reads CASSFTAASLYNEQFF.

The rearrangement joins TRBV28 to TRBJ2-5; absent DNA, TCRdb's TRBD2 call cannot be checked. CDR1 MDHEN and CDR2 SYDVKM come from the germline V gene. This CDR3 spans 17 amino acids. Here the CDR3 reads CASSWTSGGAVEETQYF.

This CDR3 reads CASSLNDRGQREQFF. The genes are TRBV5-1 and TRBJ2-1; with no DNA, the TCRdb D assignment of TRBD1 cannot be verified. CDR3 length: 15 amino acids. Germline-derived CDR1 and CDR2 are SGHRS and YFSETQ.

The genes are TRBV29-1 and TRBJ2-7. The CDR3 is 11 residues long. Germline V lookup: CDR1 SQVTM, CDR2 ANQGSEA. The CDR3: CSVRQTYEQYF.

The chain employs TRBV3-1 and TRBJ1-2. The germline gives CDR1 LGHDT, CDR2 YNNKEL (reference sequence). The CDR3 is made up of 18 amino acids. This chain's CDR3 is CASSQIYHHTVANYGYTF.